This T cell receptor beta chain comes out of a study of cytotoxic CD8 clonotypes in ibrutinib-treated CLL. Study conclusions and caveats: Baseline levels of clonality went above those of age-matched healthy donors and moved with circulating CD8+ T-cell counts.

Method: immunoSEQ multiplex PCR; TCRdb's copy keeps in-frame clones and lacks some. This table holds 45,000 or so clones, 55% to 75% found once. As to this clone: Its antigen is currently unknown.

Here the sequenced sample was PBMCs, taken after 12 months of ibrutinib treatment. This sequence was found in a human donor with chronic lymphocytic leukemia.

The CDR3 region has the DNA TGCGCCAGCAGCCAAGATCTCGGACTAGCGGGCAATGAGCAGTTCTTC. This codes for CASSQDLGLAGNEQFF. The gene calls are TRBV4-3 and TRBJ2-1, with TRBD2 matching 11 bases. Germline-derived CDR1 and CDR2 are LGHNA and YSLEER. The V gene end was trimmed by 0 bases and the J gene end by 6 bases; junction bases not matched to a gene: 4. The length of the CDR3 is 16 residues.